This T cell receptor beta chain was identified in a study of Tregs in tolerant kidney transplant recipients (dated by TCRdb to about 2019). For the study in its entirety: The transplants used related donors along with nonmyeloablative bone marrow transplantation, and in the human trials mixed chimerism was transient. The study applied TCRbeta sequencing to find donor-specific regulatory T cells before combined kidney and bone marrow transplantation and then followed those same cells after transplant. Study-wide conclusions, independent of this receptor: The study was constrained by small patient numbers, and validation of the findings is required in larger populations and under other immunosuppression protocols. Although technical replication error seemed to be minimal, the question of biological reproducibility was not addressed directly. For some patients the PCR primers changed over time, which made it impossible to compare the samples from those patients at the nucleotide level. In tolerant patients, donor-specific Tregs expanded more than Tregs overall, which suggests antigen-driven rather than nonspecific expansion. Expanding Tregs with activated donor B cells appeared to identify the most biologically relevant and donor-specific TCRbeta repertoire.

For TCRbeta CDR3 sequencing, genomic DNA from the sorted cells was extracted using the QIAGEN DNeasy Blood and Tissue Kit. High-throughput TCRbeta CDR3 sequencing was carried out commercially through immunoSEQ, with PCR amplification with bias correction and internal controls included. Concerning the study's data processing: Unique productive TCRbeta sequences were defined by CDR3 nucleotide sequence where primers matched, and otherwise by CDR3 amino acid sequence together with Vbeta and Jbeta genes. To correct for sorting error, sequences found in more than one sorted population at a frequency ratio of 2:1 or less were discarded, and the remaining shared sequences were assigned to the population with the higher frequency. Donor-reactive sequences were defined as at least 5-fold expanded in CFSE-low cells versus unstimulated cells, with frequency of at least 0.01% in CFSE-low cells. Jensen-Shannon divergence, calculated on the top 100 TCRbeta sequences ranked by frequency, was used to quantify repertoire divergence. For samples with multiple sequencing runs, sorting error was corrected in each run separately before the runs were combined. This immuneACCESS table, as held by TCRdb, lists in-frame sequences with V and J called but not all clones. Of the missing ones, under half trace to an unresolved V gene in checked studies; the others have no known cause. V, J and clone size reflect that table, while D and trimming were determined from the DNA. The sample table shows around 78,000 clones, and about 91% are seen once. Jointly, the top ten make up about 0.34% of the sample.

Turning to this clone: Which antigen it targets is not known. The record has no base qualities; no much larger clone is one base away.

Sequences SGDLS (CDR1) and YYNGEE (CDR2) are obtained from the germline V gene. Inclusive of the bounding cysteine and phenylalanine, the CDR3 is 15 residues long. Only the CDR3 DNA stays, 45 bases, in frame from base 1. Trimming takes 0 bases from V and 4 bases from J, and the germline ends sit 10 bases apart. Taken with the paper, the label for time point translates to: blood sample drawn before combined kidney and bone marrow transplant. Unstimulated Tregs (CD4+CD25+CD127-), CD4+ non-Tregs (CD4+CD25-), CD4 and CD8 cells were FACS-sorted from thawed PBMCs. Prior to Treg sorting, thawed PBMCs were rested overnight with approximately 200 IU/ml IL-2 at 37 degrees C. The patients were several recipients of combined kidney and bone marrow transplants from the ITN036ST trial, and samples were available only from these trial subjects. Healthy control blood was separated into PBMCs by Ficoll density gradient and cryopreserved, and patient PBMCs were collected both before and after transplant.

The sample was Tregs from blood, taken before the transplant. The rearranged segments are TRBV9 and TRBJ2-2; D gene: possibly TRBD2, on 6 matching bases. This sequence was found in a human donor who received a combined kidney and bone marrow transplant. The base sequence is TGTGCCAGCAGCGTAGAGGGACTCACCACCGGGGAGCTGTTTTTT. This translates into CASSVEGLTTGELFF.